This TCR beta chain derives from a study of cytomegalovirus exposure and HLA in healthy donors (dated by TCRdb to 2017 to 2019). Turning to the overall study: According to a later analysis, the roughly 120 validation repertoires were produced on the same platform as the approximately 690 repertoires of the first cohort. The aim of the study was to test whether cataloging public T cell receptors could identify signatures of past pathogen exposure. A separate validation cohort of approximately 130 different subjects was used in addition to the roughly 620-subject first cohort. High-throughput TCR immunosequencing, statistical association of individual TCRs with disease status, and machine learning were combined to predict cytomegalovirus infection status. Overall study results and their limits: While some public TCRs were present in many individuals, most TCR sequences turned up only very rarely across donors. It was suggested by the authors that the approach could potentially be generalized to other disease states and immunological phenotypes. In the study, about 150 TCR beta chains were listed as associated with cytomegalovirus. A few of the identified cytomegalovirus-associated TCR beta chains were confirmed in vitro to be specific for cytomegalovirus antigens. The validation cohort had no HLA typing available for a later analysis, so co-occurrence within that cohort was assessed over all 130 or so repertoires. Subsequent analysis determined that TCRs grouped into clusters in the first cohort also showed a tendency toward co-occurrence across the 130 or so validation repertoires, and approximately 94% of cluster scores exceeded 0. In both the original and validation cohorts, the classifier was reported to diagnose cytomegalovirus status with high specificity and sensitivity.

From the germline V gene, CDR1 is SGHTA and CDR2 is FQGTGA. The junction shows trimming of 3 bases on V and 1 base on J, and the gene matches do not reach 6 bases of it. The CDR3, from cysteine to phenylalanine, totals 18 residues. The entry retains the CDR3 DNA only, 54 bases that are in frame from base 1. Separate from the roughly 650-subject first cohort, the validation cohort of 95 to 150 subjects was the group to which the donors belonged. Preparation of the library involved the immunoSEQ multiplex PCR assay. Per the source publication's procedure: A statistical classification framework was developed to diagnose cytomegalovirus status using the catalog of TCR beta chain sequences. TCRdb limited this immuneACCESS table to in-frame rearrangements with V and J called. A share of clones is missing; checked studies link under half to unresolved V genes, and the rest is unexplained. For V, J and clone size, that table is used; D and trimming come from the DNA. The sample yields 150,000 to 200,000 clones; over 65% were counted once. Approximately 7% of the sample comes from the top ten.

This clone was counted a single time. The target of this receptor is not known. The input lacks base qualities; no much larger clone sits a single base away. Input material: PBMCs. The receptor was derived from a man aged 18 to 30 in good health and CMV-seropositive. Rearrangement joined TRBV7-3 to TRBJ2-6; 10 middle bases align to TRBD2. Here the CDR3 is given as CASSFGLAANSGANVLTF. In nucleotide form, the sequence is TGTGCCAGCAGCTTTGGACTAGCGGCCAATTCTGGGGCCAACGTCCTGACTTTC.